These 10 T cell receptor beta chains were sequenced from one sample in a study of cytomegalovirus exposure and HLA in healthy donors. Primers included in the PCR were 60 Vbeta and 13 Jbeta primers. Assay: immunoSEQ multiplex PCR; the TCRdb copy retains only in-frame clones and omits some. The sample yields about 130,000 clones, 78% seen once. Source material: PBMCs. These TCRs come from a woman in her forties in good health and CMV-seronegative.

The V gene is TRBV7-2, the J gene TRBJ1-2; perhaps TRBD1 as D (6 bases). Germline CDR1 and CDR2: SGHTA and FQGNSA. Trimming shortened V by 1 base and J by 8 bases, and 20 bases separated the two germline ends. This CDR3 is 16 amino acids long. The DNA for the CDR3 is TGTGCCAGCAGCTTAGGCTCGACAGCTAGCAGGGGAGGCTACACCTTC. This sequence encodes CASSLGSTASRGGYTF.

The rearrangement links TRBV7-9 to TRBJ2-7; the D is unclear. Germline V CDR1 and CDR2: SEHNR, FQNEAQ (reference sequence). Trimming removed 5 bases from V and 3 bases from J, with 14 bases in between. The CDR3 spans 14 residues. The CDR3 sequence is CASSPRGPYYEQYF. As DNA, the CDR3 is TGTGCCAGCAGCCCTAGAGGTCCTTACTACGAGCAGTACTTC.

The chain is built from TRBV27 and TRBJ1-1; D is uncertain. V lost 7 bases, J lost 5 bases, and 23 bases lay in between. Germline V CDR1 and CDR2: MNHEY, SMNVEV (reference sequence). CDR3 length equals 16 residues. CDR3 residues: CASNGGEFGSTTEAFF. DNA of the CDR3: TGTGCCAGCAACGGAGGTGAATTTGGGAGTACTACTGAAGCTTTCTTT.

This chain joins TRBV28 and TRBJ1-2; D may be TRBD1 (5 bases). V shed 6 bases and J shed 2 bases, with 13 bases lying between them. Germline CDR1 reads MDHEN; CDR2 reads SYDVKM. The CDR3 spans 14 residues. CDR3 nucleotide sequence: TGTGCCAGCAGCTTGGGGACTTTAAACTATGGCTACACCTTC. It translates to CASSLGTLNYGYTF.

This rearrangement joins TRBV7-2 to TRBJ1-2, with a tentative D call TRBD1 (5 bases). This CDR3 comprises 13 residues. The ends were cut back, 2 bases at V and 4 bases at J, with 8 bases in the middle. Germline-derived CDR1 and CDR2 are SGHTA and FQGNSA. The CDR3 region is CASSLQGTYGYTF. CDR3 in DNA: TGTGCCAGCAGCTTACAGGGTACCTATGGCTACACCTTC. The full variable domain, rest sourced from reference TRBV7-2 and TRBJ1-2, is GAGVSQSPSNKVTEKGKDVELRCDPISGHTALYWYRQSLGQGLEFLIYFQGNSAPDKSGLPSDRFSAERTGGSVSTLTIQRTQQEDSAVYLCASSLQGTYGYTFGSGTRLTVV.

The V gene is TRBV6-5, the J gene TRBJ2-7, with a possible D match to TRBD1 (5 bases). The CDR3 covers 14 residues. Trimming shortened V by 2 bases and J by 5 bases, and 13 bases separated the two germline ends. The germline CDR1 and CDR2 sequences are MNHEY and SVGAGI. CDR3 sequence reads: CASSYAPGHHEQYF. The CDR3 coding sequence is TGTGCCAGCAGTTACGCCCCAGGGCACCACGAGCAGTACTTC.

The chain employs TRBV30 and TRBJ2-1; D is uncertain. Germline V gene sequence: CDR1 GTSNPN, CDR2 SVGIG (reference sequence). This CDR3 has 12 amino acids. Trimming took off 0 bases at V and 10 bases at J, with 10 bases between the two ends. The CDR3 loop is CAWSVQWVEQFF. In nucleotides, the CDR3 is TGTGCCTGGAGTGTACAGTGGGTAGAGCAGTTCTTC.

This chain connects TRBV5-4 to TRBJ2-7, with 9 bases lining up with TRBD1. The CDR3 totals 15 residues. The germline CDR1 and CDR2 sequences are SGHNT and YYREEE (reference sequence). The J segment lost 3 bases and the V segment lost 4 bases, leaving 8 bases of the junction unmatched. DNA of the CDR3: TGTGCCAGCAGCCCCCCGGGACAGGGTGTCTACGAGCAGTACTTC. Translation gives CASSPPGQGVYEQYF.

This clone was counted a single time. The rearrangement joins TRBV30 to TRBJ2-1; 7 positions match TRBD1. The CDR3 extends over 13 amino acids. The trim removed 2 bases at V and 5 bases at J, leaving 3 bases unmatched. Per the germline V gene, CDR1 is GTSNPN and CDR2 is SVGIG (reference sequence). In nucleotides, the CDR3 is TGTGCCTGGAGTCGCGGACAGGACAATGAGCAGTTCTTC. Amino acids: CAWSRGQDNEQFF.

The chain has TRBV29-1 and TRBJ2-7; 9 bases align to TRBD2. The V gene's germline CDR1 is SQVTM and CDR2 ANQGSEA. J lost 5 bases, V lost 6 bases, and 8 bases had no gene match. The length of the CDR3 is 13 residues. CDR3 loop: CSVLVLAGNEQYF. For the CDR3, the DNA is TGCAGCGTGCTAGTCCTAGCGGGAAACGAGCAGTACTTC.